The clone carrying this T cell receptor (beta chain) was observed at least ten times. Antigen: not known. Axillary draining lymph nodes of breast cancer patients supplied the node samples. The data originate from a study of breast tumors, draining lymph nodes, adjacent tissues. Overall study results and limits: Tumor T cell lymph node origin was a supported hypothesis, not proven. Compared with lymph nodes, tumors were less diverse; compared with nontumor tissue, more. Luminal-like breast cancer showed significantly higher tumor–nontumor repertoire similarity than basal-like.

TCRdb called the multiplex PCR reads again in MiXCR, with one record for every CDR3 protein. The data show about 180,000 distinct CDR3 sequences, roughly a third seen once. The germline V gene has CDR1 ENHRY and CDR2 SYGVKD. After removal of 7 bases from V and 3 bases from J, the junction contained 4 bases not matched to a gene. The CDR3 has 14 residues. This rearrangement joins TRBV10-3 to TRBJ2-1; 9 positions match TRBD1. Sequenced input: axillary lymph node tissue. The TCR sequence derives from a female donor with breast cancer. Some clones in this sample may be carry-over from other donors' samples. The DNA for the CDR3 is TGTGCCATCACCTGGGACAGGGACTACAATGAGCAGTTCTTC. As protein: CAITWDRDYNEQFF.